This passage covers 15 T cell receptor beta chains from one sample sequenced in a study of cytomegalovirus exposure and HLA in healthy donors. Clones were read by immunoSEQ multiplex PCR, and TCRdb kept only the in-frame ones, dropping some. The sample holds tens of thousands of clones, more than 70% seen once. What was sequenced was PBMCs. Receptors were obtained from a woman aged 18-29 years in good health and CMV-seronegative.

J is TRBJ2-3 and V is TRBV7-2; 7 bases map to TRBD2. The CDR3 sequence is 15 residues long. The ends lost 2 bases at V and 5 bases at J; junction bases unmatched: 7. From germline, CDR1 is SGHTA and CDR2 FQGNSA. CDR3 in amino acids: CASSLFSGGRDTQYF. CDR3 DNA sequence: TGTGCCAGCAGCTTATTTTCCGGGGGGAGAGATACGCAGTATTTT.

V and J are TRBV6-8 and TRBJ2-5; D unclear. The CDR3 runs 11 residues. CDR1 is MNHGY, CDR2 SAAAGT, per germline. Trimming removed 2 bases from V and 5 bases from J, with 3 bases in between. CDR3 bases: TGTGCCAGCAGTTACCGGGAGACCCAGTACTTC. Protein product: CASSYRETQYF.

The genes are TRBV25-1 and TRBJ2-3; D call uncertain. The CDR3 runs to 12 residues. CDR1 and CDR2 (germline): MGHDK, SYGVNS. V was pared by 5 bases and J by 4 bases, with 7 bases between. CDR3 sequence (DNA): TGTGCCAGCAGTATCTTTCCAGATACGCAGTATTTT. Residues: CASSIFPDTQYF. The full variable domain, its missing parts supplied by reference TRBV25-1 and TRBJ2-3, is EADIYQTPRYLVIGTGKKITLECSQTMGHDKMYWYQQDPGMELHLIHYSYGVNSTEKGDLSSESTVSRIRTEHFPLTLESARPSHTSQYLCASSIFPDTQYFGPGTRLTVL.

This chain connects TRBV5-1 to TRBJ1-1; D unclear. Germline values: CDR1 SGHRS, CDR2 YFSETQ. The V end was cut by 4 bases, the J end by 0 bases, with 16 bases between. The CDR3 totals 16 residues. The CDR3 loop reads CASSPTSGWMNTEAFF. The CDR3, as DNA: TGCGCCAGCAGCCCGACGAGCGGGTGGATGAACACTGAAGCTTTCTTT.

V gene TRBV11-2 combines with J gene TRBJ2-1; D is uncertain. CDR3 length equals 14 residues. Germline CDR1 reads SGHAT; CDR2 reads FQNNGV. The ends were cut back, 1 base at V and 0 bases at J, with 4 bases in the middle. As DNA, the CDR3 is TGTGCCAGCAGCTTAGCGGTCTCCTACAATGAGCAGTTCTTC. As protein: CASSLAVSYNEQFF.

V gene TRBV2 combines with J gene TRBJ2-1; D is perhaps TRBD1 (6 bases). This CDR3 has 15 amino acids. The V gene's germline CDR1 is SNHLY and CDR2 FYNNEI. Trimming cost V 2 bases and J 7 bases, with 15 bases left between them. As DNA, the CDR3 is TGTGCCAGCAGTGAACAGACAGGCCTCGTGAATGAGCAGTTCTTC. Protein product: CASSEQTGLVNEQFF.

This clone turned up a few times. The CDR3 is CASSPGTAHTYEQYF. CDR3 DNA: TGTGCCAGCAGTCCCGGGACAGCCCATACCTACGAGCAGTACTTC. The chain has TRBV6-6 and TRBJ2-7, with TRBD1 matching 7 bases. Germline V gene lookup returns CDR1 MNHNY and CDR2 SVGAGI (reference sequence). The CDR3 runs to 15 residues. Losses at the gene ends were 5 bases for V and 2 bases for J; bases not matched to a gene: 9.

The gene calls are TRBV6-6 and TRBJ2-1, with 8 bases aligning to TRBD1. CDR1 is MNHNY, CDR2 SVGAGI, per germline (reference sequence). The CDR3 has 12 amino acids. V lost 6 bases and J lost 13; bases outside the gene matches: 8. For the CDR3, the DNA is TGTGCCAGCAGAACCTCAGGGGGCGGACAGTTCTTC. Protein product: CASRTSGGGQFF.

This clone was seen a few times. V usage is TRBV4-1 and J usage is TRBJ2-7; weak D call: TRBD1 (6 bases). CDR3 length: 14 amino acids. V lost 4 bases and J 3 bases, leaving 13 bases between the germline ends. Germline CDR1 and CDR2: MGHRA and YSYEKL. The CDR3 sequence is CASSRLRTDYEQYF. The CDR3 coding sequence is TGCGCCAGCAGCCGCCTCCGGACAGACTACGAGCAGTACTTC.

The gene calls are TRBV28 and TRBJ1-1, with 7 positions matching TRBD1. After removal of 3 bases from V and 2 bases from J, the junction contained 3 bases not matched to a gene. CDR1 MDHEN and CDR2 SYDVKM come from the germline V gene. This CDR3 comprises 14 residues. The CDR3 here is CASSFTGENTEAFF. The CDR3 DNA reads as TGTGCCAGCAGTTTTACAGGGGAAAACACTGAAGCTTTCTTT.

The V gene is TRBV27, the J gene TRBJ2-2; tentative D call: TRBD1 (6 bases). The CDR3 has 15 amino acids. V was pared by 11 bases and J by 0 bases, with 16 bases between. From germline, CDR1 is MNHEY and CDR2 SMNVEV (reference sequence). CDR3 loop: CAPPGTRANTGELFF. The CDR3 DNA reads TGTGCCCCCCCCGGGACACGAGCGAACACCGGGGAGCTGTTTTTT.

This chain links TRBV29-1 with TRBJ1-1; D perhaps matches TRBD1 (6 bases). Germline-derived CDR1 and CDR2 are SQVTM and ANQGSEA. This CDR3 contains 13 residues. V was pared by 4 bases and J by 4 bases, with 13 bases between. The CDR3 loop reads CSVGRGGGTEAFF. CDR3 in DNA: TGCAGCGTTGGGAGGGGGGGCGGCACTGAAGCTTTCTTT. Full variable domain (outside the CDR3, taken from reference TRBV29-1 and TRBJ1-1): SAVISQKPSRDICQRGTSLTIQCQVDSQVTMMFWYRQQPGQSLTLIATANQGSEATYESGFVIDKFPISRPNLTFSTLTVSNMSPEDSSIYLCSVGRGGGTEAFFGQGTRLTVV.

The DNA for the CDR3 is TGCGCCAGCAGCTTGCCCCCGGGACAGGGGTACAATGAGCAGTTCTTC. It is translated as CASSLPPGQGYNEQFF. V gene TRBV5-1 combines with J gene TRBJ2-1; TRBD1 agrees at 10 bases. CDR1 and CDR2 (germline): SGHRS, YFSETQ. J gave up 4 bases and V 1 base, and 5 bases lay outside the gene matches. The CDR3 is 16 residues long. Complete variable domain (other parts from reference TRBV5-1 and TRBJ2-1): KAGVTQTPRYLIKTRGQQVTLSCSPISGHRSVSWYQQTPGQGLQFLFEYFSETQRNKGNFPGRFSGRQFSNSRSEMNVSTLELGDSALYLCASSLPPGQGYNEQFFGPGTRLTVL.

The V and J genes are TRBV6-5 and TRBJ2-7; D is perhaps TRBD2 (6 bases). From germline, CDR1 is MNHEY and CDR2 SVGAGI. The V and J ends lost 4 bases and 2 bases respectively, with 12 bases between them. This CDR3 region has 14 residues. CDR3: CASSFGGAPYEQYF. The CDR3 DNA is TGTGCCAGCAGTTTCGGAGGGGCCCCCTACGAGCAGTACTTC.

J is TRBJ1-4 and V is TRBV28; 8 bases fit TRBD1. This CDR3 is built from 15 residues. Germline CDR1 is MDHEN and CDR2 is SYDVKM. V was clipped by 5 bases and J by 1 base; unmatched bases: 3. CDR3 loop: CASSPDRGTNEKLFF. DNA of the CDR3: TGTGCCAGCAGTCCTGACAGGGGAACTAATGAAAAACTGTTTTTT. Combining the CDR3 with reference TRBV28 and TRBJ1-4 gives the whole variable domain DVKVTQSSRYLVKRTGEKVFLECVQDMDHENMFWYRQDPGLGLRLIYFSYDVKMKEKGDIPEGYSVSREKKERFSLILESASTNQTSMYLCASSPDRGTNEKLFFGSGTQLSVL.